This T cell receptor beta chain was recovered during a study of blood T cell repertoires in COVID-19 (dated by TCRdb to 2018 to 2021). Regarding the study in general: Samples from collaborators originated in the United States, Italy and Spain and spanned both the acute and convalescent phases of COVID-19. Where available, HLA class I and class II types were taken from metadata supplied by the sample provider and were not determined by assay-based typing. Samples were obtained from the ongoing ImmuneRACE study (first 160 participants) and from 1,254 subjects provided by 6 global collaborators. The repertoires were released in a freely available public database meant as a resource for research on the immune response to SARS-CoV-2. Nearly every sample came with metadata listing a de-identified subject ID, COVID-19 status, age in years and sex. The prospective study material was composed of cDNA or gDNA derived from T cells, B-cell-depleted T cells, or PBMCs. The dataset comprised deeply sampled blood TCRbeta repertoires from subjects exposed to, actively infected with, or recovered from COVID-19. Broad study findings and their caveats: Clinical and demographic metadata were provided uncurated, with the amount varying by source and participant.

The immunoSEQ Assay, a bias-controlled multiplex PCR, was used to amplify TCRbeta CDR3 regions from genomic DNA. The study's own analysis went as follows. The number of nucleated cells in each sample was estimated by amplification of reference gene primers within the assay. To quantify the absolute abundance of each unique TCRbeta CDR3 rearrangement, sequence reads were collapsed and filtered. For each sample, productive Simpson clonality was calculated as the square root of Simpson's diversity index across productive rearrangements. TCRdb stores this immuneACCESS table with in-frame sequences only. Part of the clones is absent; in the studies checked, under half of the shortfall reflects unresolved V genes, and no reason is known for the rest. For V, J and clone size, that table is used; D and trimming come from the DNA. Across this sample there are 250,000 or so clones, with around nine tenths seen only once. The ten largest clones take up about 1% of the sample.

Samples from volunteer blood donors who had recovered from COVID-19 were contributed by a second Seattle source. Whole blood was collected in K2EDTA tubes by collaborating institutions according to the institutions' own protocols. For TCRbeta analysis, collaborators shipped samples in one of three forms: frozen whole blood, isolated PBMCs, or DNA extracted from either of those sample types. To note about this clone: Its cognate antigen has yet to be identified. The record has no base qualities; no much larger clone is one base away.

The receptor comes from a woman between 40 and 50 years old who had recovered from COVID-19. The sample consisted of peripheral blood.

The CDR3 has the sequence CASSEAVRDRDTEAFF. The DNA reads TGTGCCAGCAGTGAAGCGGTAAGAGACAGGGACACTGAAGCTTTCTTT. Here the chain combines TRBV2 and TRBJ1-1, and 7 junction bases match TRBD1. CDR1 SNHLY and CDR2 FYNNEI were looked up in the germline V gene. At the junction V is shortened by 0 bases and J by 3 bases; bases outside the gene matches: 7. Inclusive of the bounding cysteine and phenylalanine, the CDR3 is 16 residues long. Kept here is only the CDR3 DNA, which spans 48 bases and is read in frame from base 1.